These 16 T cell receptor beta chains share one sample of origin, sequenced in a study of T cell repertoires in cytomegalovirus infection (dated by TCRdb to the late 2010s). These TCRs' antigens remain unknown. The sample's treatment or condition label, in plain terms: in vitro stimulation with specific CMV peptide epitopes to enrich CMV-specific T cells. Sequencing instrument: Illumina HiSeq 1500. Using fastp trimming at Q25 and MiXCR clonotype assembly, TCRdb reanalyzed the public sequencing data and kept in-frame beta chains. Merged by CDR3 protein, the rows form single entries marked with the most common genes and DNA. The table for this sample lists more than 35,000 distinct CDR3 sequences; just over 50% of them were counted only once. The leading ten clones occupy around nine tenths of the sample. This material consisted of CD8+ T cells from cultured PBMCs, taken from culture after CMV antigen stimulation. The receptor set was obtained from a human donor in good health (CMV status not recorded). Some clones in this sample may be carry-over from other donors' samples.

This chain uses TRBV7-6 with TRBJ2-2; weak D call: TRBD2 (6 bases). From germline, CDR1 is SGHVS and CDR2 FNYEAQ. V lost 3 bases, J lost 3 bases, and 11 bases lay in between. The CDR3 is 15 amino acids. CDR3: CASSLPGDYTGELFF. CDR3 nucleotides: TGTGCCAGCAGCTTGCCGGGAGACTACACCGGGGAGCTGTTTTTT.

Only a few counts were recorded for this clonotype. CDR3 sequence: CASTTGQTYNEQFF. The DNA for the CDR3 is TGTGCCAGCACTACGGGACAGACCTACAATGAGCAGTTCTTC. V is TRBV7-9 and J is TRBJ2-1; TRBD1 aligns across 7 bases. This CDR3 is 14 amino acids long. The germline CDR1 and CDR2 sequences are SEHNR and FQNEAQ (reference sequence). The V and J ends lost 7 bases and 2 bases, in that order; junction bases with no gene match: 5.

The chain links TRBV7-6 to TRBJ1-1, with D hard to call. Trimming took off 1 base at V and 3 bases at J, with 15 bases between the two ends. This CDR3 has 16 residues. Germline CDR1 and CDR2: SGHVS and FNYEAQ. The CDR3 coding sequence is TGTGCCAGCAGCTTAGGCATGGCAGGTGGGGACACTGAAGCTTTCTTT. Protein: CASSLGMAGGDTEAFF.

Only a few counts were recorded for this clonotype. This chain uses TRBV7-8 with TRBJ2-1; 7 bases map to TRBD1. The trim removed 1 base at V and 4 bases at J, leaving 4 bases unmatched. In germline, CDR1 is SGHVS, CDR2 FQNEAQ. The CDR3 loop spans 15 amino acids. The CDR3 DNA sequence: TGTGCCAGCAGCTTAGAGCCAGGGGGATACAATGAGCAGTTCTTC. Its translation: CASSLEPGGYNEQFF. The variable domain in full, with the rest retrieved from reference TRBV7-8 and TRBJ2-1, is GAGVSQSPRYKVAKRGQDVALRCDPISGHVSLFWYQQALGQGPEFLTYFQNEAQLDKSGLPSDRFFAERPEGSVSTLKIQRTQQEDSAVYLCASSLEPGGYNEQFFGPGTRLTVL.

V gene TRBV6-2 or TRBV6-3 combines with J gene TRBJ1-2, with a tentative D call TRBD1 (5 bases). Germline V gives CDR1 MNHEY, CDR2 SVGEGT. The V end was cut by 8 bases, the J end by 4 bases, with 17 bases between. The CDR3 spans 14 residues. CDR3 nucleotide sequence: TGTGCCAGCCGAGAGGGACTTGGGAGCTATGGCTACACCTTC. This translates into CASREGLGSYGYTF.

This clonotype was counted between two and nine times. The chain joins TRBV20-1 to TRBJ2-5; 8 nucleotides agree with TRBD2. CDR3 size: 13 residues. Germline V CDR1 and CDR2: DFQATT, SNEGSKA (reference sequence). CDR3 nucleotide sequence: TGCAGCTACCGGGGTACGGGAGGGGAGACCCAGTACTTC. It translates to CSYRGTGGETQYF.

This clonotype has a single count. The rearrangement uses TRBV2 and TRBJ1-2; 7 bases agree with TRBD1. This CDR3 is built from 12 residues. Trimming cost V 11 bases and J 4 bases; bases outside gene matches: 7. CDR1 and CDR2 (germline): SNHLY, FYNNEI. The CDR3 loop reads CAGGQTTYGYTF. The DNA for the CDR3 is TGTGCCGGGGGACAGACCACCTATGGCTACACCTTC.

The rearrangement links TRBV19 to TRBJ2-1; 9 nucleotides agree with TRBD1. Germline values: CDR1 LNHDA, CDR2 SQIVND (reference sequence). This CDR3 is built from 14 residues. Trimming removed 7 bases from V and 5 bases from J; junction bases left unmatched: 6. This chain's CDR3 is CASTRTGENNEQFF. DNA for the CDR3: TGTGCCAGTACCCGGACAGGGGAAAACAATGAGCAGTTCTTC.

This clonotype came up a few times. The CDR3 DNA sequence: TGCGCCAGCAGCCAAGATCCAGGGACACCGAGTTGGAATCAGCCCCAGCATTTT. Amino acids: CASSQDPGTPSWNQPQHF. The genes are TRBV4-1 and TRBJ1-5; possible D gene TRBD1, 6 bases. The V gene's germline CDR1 is MGHRA and CDR2 YSYEKL. The CDR3 is 18 residues long. V gave up 0 bases and J gave up 4 bases, with 19 bases separating them.

This clonotype showed up just once. The rearrangement joins TRBV7-6 to TRBJ2-1; 12 nucleotides align to TRBD2. Unmatched junction bases numbered 10, after V lost 0 bases and J lost 7 bases. Germline loops: CDR1 SGHVS, CDR2 FNYEAQ. The CDR3 runs to 18 residues. CDR3 nucleotides: TGTGCCAGCAGCTTAGCCCAGGTGCTAGCGGGGGGGAAAAATGAGCAGTTCTTC. This sequence encodes CASSLAQVLAGGKNEQFF.

The chain uses TRBV20-1 and TRBJ1-1; tentatively, D is TRBD1 (5 bases). CDR3 length: 11 residues. In germline, CDR1 is DFQATT, CDR2 SNEGSKA (reference sequence). V was clipped by 5 bases and J by 11 bases, with 15 bases between them. The CDR3, as DNA: TGCAGTGCTGGGACGGATATGACGGCTTTCTTT. Protein product: CSAGTDMTAFF.

The chain has TRBV3-1 and TRBJ1-2; TRBD1 matches 11 bases. The germline V gene encodes CDR1 LGHDT and CDR2 YNNKEL (reference sequence). This CDR3 comprises 12 residues. The J segment lost 6 bases and the V segment lost 8 bases, leaving 2 bases of the junction unmatched. The CDR3 is CASGQGANGYTF. The CDR3 coding sequence is TGTGCCAGCGGACAGGGGGCCAATGGCTACACCTTC.

J is TRBJ2-7 and V is TRBV7-6; tentatively, D is TRBD1 (5 bases). CDR1 is SGHVS, CDR2 FNYEAQ, per germline. CDR3 size: 15 residues. The V end was cut by 5 bases, the J end by 3 bases, with 17 bases between. Here the CDR3 reads CASSPHRIDSYEQYF. The CDR3, as DNA: TGTGCCAGCAGCCCGCATAGAATCGACAGCTACGAGCAGTACTTC.

This chain uses TRBV20-1 with TRBJ1-1, with 7 bases fitting TRBD1. V gave up 3 bases and J gave up 1 base; unmatched junction bases: 2. The germline gives CDR1 DFQATT, CDR2 SNEGSKA (reference sequence). The CDR3 sequence is 13 residues long. The CDR3 loop is CSARGTENTEAFF. The CDR3 coding sequence is TGCAGTGCTAGGGGGACAGAGAACACTGAAGCTTTCTTT.

The CDR3 DNA sequence: TGTGCCAGCAGCTCGACAGCGGGATCCTACAATGAGCAGTTCTTC. Amino acids: CASSSTAGSYNEQFF. The V call is TRBV7-8, the J call TRBJ2-1; TRBD2 matches 7 bases. Trimming cost V 4 bases and J 1 base; bases outside gene matches: 4. CDR1 and CDR2 (germline): SGHVS, FQNEAQ. The CDR3 runs to 15 residues.

The J gene is TRBJ2-4, the V gene TRBV28; 7 nucleotides match TRBD2. Germline V CDR1 and CDR2: MDHEN, SYDVKM. Trimming at V came to 5 bases and at J to 4 bases, leaving 11 bases not matched to a gene. The CDR3 is 16 amino acids. The CDR3, as DNA: TGTGCCAGCAGTGGGGTGGGGGAGGGCCTAAAAAACATTCAGTACTTC. This codes for CASSGVGEGLKNIQYF. Complete variable domain (other parts from reference TRBV28 and TRBJ2-4): DVKVTQSSRYLVKRTGEKVFLECVQDMDHENMFWYRQDPGLGLRLIYFSYDVKMKEKGDIPEGYSVSREKKERFSLILESASTNQTSMYLCASSGVGEGLKNIQYFGAGTRLSVL.